These 21 T cell receptor beta chains came from one sample sequenced in a study of blood T cell repertoires in COVID-19. Produced via immunoSEQ multiplex PCR; TCRdb's table is partial and in-frame only. The sample shows some 46,000 clones, roughly four fifths of them seen only once. Sequencing input: peripheral blood. Receptors originate from a woman aged 60 to 75 with acute or convalescent COVID-19.

In nucleotides, the CDR3 is TGTGCCACCAGTGATTCCGGGTCCTTCACAGATACGCAGTATTTT. The encoded protein is CATSDSGSFTDTQYF. The J gene is TRBJ2-3, the V gene TRBV24-1; D gene uncertain. The CDR3 runs 15 residues. Per germline, CDR1 KGHDR and CDR2 SFDVKD. V lost 2 bases to trimming and J lost 2 bases, with 10 bases between them.

V usage is TRBV9 and J usage is TRBJ2-3, with 9 positions matching TRBD1. Germline CDR1 SGDLS, CDR2 YYNGEE. The CDR3 totals 14 residues. Losses at the gene ends were 0 bases for V and 4 bases for J; bases not matched to a gene: 0. CDR3 sequence: CASSVGDRADTQYF. The CDR3 bases are TGTGCCAGCAGCGTAGGGGACAGGGCAGATACGCAGTATTTT.

The gene calls are TRBV19 and TRBJ2-1, with a tentative D call TRBD1 (5 bases). The CDR3 runs 14 residues. Germline assignment: CDR1 LNHDA and CDR2 SQIVND (reference sequence). Trimming stripped 3 bases from V and 8 bases from J, with 14 bases between. CDR3 sequence: CASSMRQGADEQFF. The CDR3 nucleotides are TGTGCCAGTAGTATGAGGCAAGGGGCCGATGAGCAGTTCTTC.

This chain joins TRBV5-1 and TRBJ2-7, with D possibly TRBD2 on 7 matching bases. CDR3 length: 15 residues. The V end lost 0 bases, the J end lost 4 bases, and 14 bases lay between the germline ends. Germline V gene data show CDR1 as SGHRS and CDR2 as YFSETQ. CDR3 sequence reads: CASSLVGGGEYEQYF. In DNA, the CDR3 is TGCGCCAGCAGCTTGGTGGGCGGGGGCGAGTACGAGCAGTACTTC.

Only one count was recorded for this clone. V is TRBV6-1 and J is TRBJ1-6, with a weak D call TRBD1 (5 bases). The CDR3 contains 17 residues. Trimming took 0 bases from V and 0 from J, leaving 9 bases between them. CDR1 is MNHNS and CDR2 is SASEGT in the germline V gene. The CDR3 DNA reads as TGTGCCAGCAGTGAAGCGCACAGGAGCTCCTATAATTCACCCCTCCACTTT. Amino acids: CASSEAHRSSYNSPLHF.

This chain joins TRBV7-9 and TRBJ1-1; 8 bases match TRBD1. CDR1 is SEHNR and CDR2 is FQNEAQ in the germline V gene (reference sequence). V was clipped by 3 bases and J by 4 bases; unmatched bases: 7. The CDR3 contains 15 residues. As DNA, the CDR3 is TGTGCCAGCAGCTTCACAGGGGGACTTGGCACTGAAGCTTTCTTT. Amino acid sequence: CASSFTGGLGTEAFF. Full variable domain (rest looked up from reference TRBV7-9 and TRBJ1-1): DTGVSQNPRHKITKRGQNVTFRCDPISEHNRLYWYRQTLGQGPEFLTYFQNEAQLEKSRLLSDRFSAERPKGSFSTLEIQRTEQGDSAMYLCASSFTGGLGTEAFFGQGTRLTVV.

The gene calls are TRBV29-1 and TRBJ2-3; D is possibly TRBD1 (6 bases). The CDR3 totals 14 residues. The V gene's germline CDR1 is SQVTM and CDR2 ANQGSEA. V lost 3 bases and J 7 bases, leaving 17 bases between the germline ends. The CDR3 nucleotides read TGCAGCGTTGATCGGACAGCCAACCCTCATACGCAGTATTTT. Translated, it gives CSVDRTANPHTQYF.

The CDR3 bases are TGTGCCAGCATCCAAAGCGTCCCGGGGACAGAAAACACTGAAGCTTTCTTT. Its translation: CASIQSVPGTENTEAFF. The chain combines TRBV25-1 with TRBJ1-1; TRBD1 aligns across 7 bases. Germline lookup yields CDR1 MGHDK and CDR2 SYGVNS. V trimming: 7 bases; J trimming: 2 bases; junction bases outside the gene matches: 16. The CDR3 extends over 17 amino acids.

This clone has only a few counts. The chain recombines TRBV6-4 with TRBJ2-5; possibly TRBD1 for D (5 bases). This CDR3 has 12 residues. Per germline, CDR1 MRHNA and CDR2 SNTAGT. V lost 10 bases and J lost 0, with 9 bases in between. The CDR3 is CAKKGYQETQYF. CDR3 nucleotide sequence: TGTGCCAAAAAGGGGTACCAAGAGACCCAGTACTTC.

The rearrangement joins TRBV18 to TRBJ1-1; D unresolved. Trimming left V 0 bases short and J 10 bases short, with 12 bases between. Germline CDR1 reads KGHSH; CDR2 reads LQKENI. The CDR3 runs to 13 residues. CDR3 in DNA: TGTGCCAGCTCACCACCGAGGCCCGGTGGAGCTTTCTTT. Amino acid sequence: CASSPPRPGGAFF.

This chain uses TRBV7-9 with TRBJ1-6; 10 bases fit TRBD1. This CDR3 comprises 16 residues. CDR1 is SEHNR, CDR2 FQNEAQ, per germline (reference sequence). J gave up 8 bases and V 3 bases, and 7 bases lay outside the gene matches. The CDR3 DNA is TGTGCCAGCAGCTTGCTCTCCGGGACAGGGGATTCACCCCTCCACTTT. Translating gives CASSLLSGTGDSPLHF.

A single count supports this clone. The chain has TRBV7-2 and TRBJ1-1; possible D gene TRBD1, 6 bases. The V end lost 4 bases, the J end lost 1 base, and 19 bases lay between the germline ends. The CDR3 totals 17 residues. The germline gives CDR1 SGHTA, CDR2 FQGNSA. The CDR3 protein is CASSYLFGGPGNTEAFF. CDR3 in DNA: TGTGCCAGCAGCTACTTATTCGGGGGGCCGGGGAACACTGAAGCTTTCTTT.

CDR3 loop: CASSDLNTGELFF. In nucleotides, the CDR3 is TGCGCCAGCAGTGACCTCAACACCGGGGAGCTGTTTTTT. The chain joins TRBV10-2 to TRBJ2-2, with D uncertain. Trimming stripped 3 bases from V and 2 bases from J, with 4 bases between. The CDR3 is made up of 13 amino acids. The germline gives CDR1 WSHSY, CDR2 SAAADI.

J is TRBJ1-3 and V is TRBV2; D is possibly TRBD1 (6 bases). V was trimmed by 11 bases and J by 3 bases, leaving 11 bases between them. Germline-derived CDR1 and CDR2 are SNHLY and FYNNEI. The length of the CDR3 is 12 residues. In nucleotides, the CDR3 is TGTGCCGGCGGGGGGCTTGGAAACACCATATATTTT. This sequence encodes CAGGGLGNTIYF.

V usage is TRBV3-1 (or the pseudogene TRBV3-2) and J usage is TRBJ2-1, with TRBD1 matching 10 bases. With V trimmed by 8 bases and J by 10 bases, 8 bases remained unmatched. The CDR3 has 13 residues. Germline CDR1 LGHDT, CDR2 YNNKEL (reference sequence). CDR3 residues: CASLGQGLGEQFF. Here the CDR3 DNA reads TGTGCCAGCCTGGGACAGGGGCTGGGGGAGCAGTTCTTC.

The genes are TRBV11-2 and TRBJ2-7; D not resolved. The CDR3 consists of 14 residues. The V gene lost 1 base and the J gene lost 0 bases, with 7 bases spanning the gap. The germline CDR1 and CDR2 sequences are SGHAT and FQNNGV. The DNA for the CDR3 is TGTGCCAGCAGCTTAGTAGCATACTCCTACGAGCAGTACTTC. Its protein product is CASSLVAYSYEQYF.

As to this clone: Other nucleotide sequences from this sample produce the same CDR3. The genes are TRBV27 and TRBJ2-7, with D possibly matching TRBD2 (6 bases). Germline values: CDR1 MNHEY, CDR2 SMNVEV (reference sequence). V lost 2 bases, J lost 4 bases, and 9 bases lay in between. The CDR3 sequence is 13 residues long. The CDR3 sequence is CASSLRDSYEQYF. The CDR3 DNA is TGTGCCAGCAGTTTAAGGGACTCTTACGAGCAGTACTTC.

The J gene is TRBJ2-3, the V gene TRBV19; maybe TRBD1 (5 bases). V lost 10 bases and J 0 bases, leaving 29 bases between the germline ends. The CDR3 totals 19 residues. Germline lookup yields CDR1 LNHDA and CDR2 SQIVND (reference sequence). The CDR3 spells CATKVGAAGTIHSTDTQYF. Here the CDR3 DNA reads TGTGCCACTAAAGTAGGGGCCGCCGGAACGATACATAGCACAGATACGCAGTATTTT.

As to this clone: The junction shows a germline mismatch at one end, possibly a read error. The same CDR3 also results from other DNA sequences found in this sample. The genes are TRBV6-5 and TRBJ2-7, with D possibly being TRBD1 (6 bases). In germline, CDR1 is MNHEY, CDR2 SVGAGI. The CDR3 is 11 amino acids. For the CDR3, the DNA is TGCGCCAGCATTCAGGGGTTCGAGCAGTACTTC. Residues: CASIQGFEQYF.

The V gene is TRBV30, the J gene TRBJ2-3; the match to TRBD2 covers 10 bases. The junction had 3 bases not matched to a gene; V was cut back by 2 bases and J by 1 base. This CDR3 has 15 residues. Germline values: CDR1 GTSNPN, CDR2 SVGIG (reference sequence). The CDR3 DNA is TGTGCCTGGAGTCCCGGACTAGCGGGCACAGATACGCAGTATTTT. Its translation is CAWSPGLAGTDTQYF.

V usage is TRBV10-3 and J usage is TRBJ1-2; weak D call: TRBD1 (5 bases). Trimming removed 6 bases at V and 2 bases at J, with 10 bases between. Germline V gene data show CDR1 as ENHRY and CDR2 as SYGVKD. The CDR3 consists of 13 residues. Written as DNA, the CDR3 is TGTGCCATCAGCGACGACAGAAACTATGGCTACACCTTC. Protein: CAISDDRNYGYTF.